The sequence of this T cell receptor (beta chain) was determined in a study of blood T cell repertoires in COVID-19. Per the original data handling: Using reference gene primer amplification, nucleated cell counts were estimated. Using immunoSEQ multiplex PCR, the repertoire was profiled, and TCRdb retains in-frame clones only, with some absent. V and J calls and clone size follow that table, whereas D and trimming were derived from the DNA. Of about 130,000 clones detected, 80% to 90% appear once; the ten largest clones hold 2.3%. From germline, CDR1 is MNHEY and CDR2 SVGAGI. Trimming took 6 bases from V and 4 from J, leaving 13 bases between them. The CDR3 extends over 14 amino acids.

The TCR sequence derives from a woman aged 50 to 65 who had recovered from COVID-19. The V gene is TRBV6-5, the J gene TRBJ1-5, with D possibly TRBD1 on 6 matching bases. What was sequenced was PBMCs or T cells enriched from blood (not recorded which). CDR3 sequence: CASRKTGMNQPQHF. The CDR3 nucleotides are TGTGCCAGCAGGAAGACAGGAATGAATCAGCCCCAGCATTTT.